A selection of T cell receptor beta chains follows, all from one sample in a study of T cells in Graves' hyperthyroidism and ophthalmopathy. TCRdb redid the calling of the multiplex PCR reads with MiXCR, one entry per CDR3 protein. The table records roughly 700,000 distinct CDR3 sequences, about 14% of them present only once. The specimen sequenced was blood. The receptors were gathered from a woman aged 18-29 years with Graves' hyperthyroidism. Each CDR3 is given with its conserved first and last residue. The order of the fields is J gene, V gene, D gene, clone size, CDR3 protein, CDR3 DNA. The D gene is left open where the match is weak. The size entry is marked missing in some rows and otherwise reads once, few, many or a size class.

TRBJ2-5 TRBV6-2/TRBV6-3 TRBD2 many CASSRLADGKTQYF TGTGCCAGCAGTCGACTAGCGGATGGGAAGACCCAGTACTTC
TRBJ2-7 TRBV28 TRBD2 many CASSREGGWTYEQYF TGTGCCAGCAGTCGGGAGGGAGGGTGGACCTACGAGCAGTACTTC
TRBJ2-3 TRBV6-1 TRBD1 many CASRQGNTDTQYF TGTGCCAGCAGACAGGGGAACACAGATACGCAGTATTTT
TRBJ1-1 TRBV2 - - CASSALSAFF TGTGCCAGCAGCGCCCTCAGTGCTTTCTTT
TRBJ2-5 TRBV11-2 TRBD1 many CASSSTDRVDSTVTQYF TGTGCCAGCAGCTCCACGGACAGGGTAGACTCGACGGTGACCCAGTACTTC
TRBJ1-4 TRBV20-1 - - CSAREGVGEKLFF TGCAGTGCTAGAGAGGGGGTTGGTGAAAAACTGTTTTTT
TRBJ2-2 TRBV6-1 - few CASSGSGANTGELFF TGTGCCAGTTCTGGGAGCGGAGCGAACACCGGGGAGCTGTTTTTT
TRBJ2-2 TRBV7-2 TRBD1 few CASSLVSGGSGELFF TGTGCCAGCAGCTTAGTATCAGGGGGTTCCGGGGAGCTGTTTTTT
TRBJ2-1 TRBV20-1 - many CSCDVLTPVVEQFF TGCAGTTGCGATGTCCTCACCCCTGTCGTTGAGCAGTTCTTC
TRBJ2-1 TRBV6-5 - many CASSETRSYNEQFF TGTGCCAGCAGTGAGACTCGCTCCTACAATGAGCAGTTCTTC
TRBJ2-7 TRBV7-9 - few CASKLPGTYEQYF TGTGCCAGCAAGCTCCCGGGTACCTACGAGCAGTACTTC
TRBJ2-2 TRBV28 - many CASSLRAGKVGTGELFF TGTGCCAGCAGTTTACGGGCGGGGAAGGTTGGCACCGGGGAGCTGTTTTTT
TRBJ1-1 TRBV18 TRBD1 many CASSPRQGVWSTEAFF TGTGCCAGCTCACCACGGCAGGGGGTATGGAGCACTGAAGCTTTCTTT
TRBJ2-5 TRBV7-2 - many CASSLAGGNQETQYF TGTGCCAGCAGCTTAGCGGGGGGTAACCAAGAGACCCAGTACTTC
TRBJ1-5 TRBV6-2/TRBV6-3 TRBD1 few CASSYGGTGFSQPQHF TGTGCCAGCAGTTACGGGGGGACAGGGTTCAGTCAGCCCCAGCATTTT
TRBJ1-2 TRBV28 - many CASSPMDGSYGYTF TGTGCCAGCAGTCCGATGGACGGATCCTATGGCTACACCTTC
TRBJ1-6 TRBV13 TRBD1 many CASSFHLGQGAGNSPLHF TGTGCCAGCAGCTTCCATCTCGGACAGGGGGCCGGAAATTCACCCCTCCACTTT
TRBJ2-2 TRBV30 TRBD2 - CAWSVTSGATGELFF TGTGCCTGGAGCGTTACTAGCGGGGCTACCGGGGAGCTGTTTTTT
TRBJ1-5 TRBV30 - many CAWSGSRNQPQHF TGTGCCTGGAGCGGCAGTCGCAATCAGCCCCAGCATTTT
TRBJ2-1 TRBV28 TRBD2 many CASSLFLAGIDNEQFF TGTGCCAGCAGTTTATTCCTAGCGGGAATAGACAATGAGCAGTTCTTC
TRBJ2-5 TRBV18 - many CASSPRGETQYF TGTGCCAGCTCACCACGGGGAGAGACCCAGTACTTC
TRBJ2-7 TRBV20-1 - few CSARDPAGALSYEQYF TGCAGTGCTAGAGATCCGGCGGGGGCCCTCTCCTACGAGCAGTACTTC
TRBJ2-7 TRBV2 - many CASSEGSYEQYF TGTGCCAGCAGTGAAGGTTCTTACGAGCAGTACTTC
TRBJ2-1 TRBV9 TRBD1 - CAGSVIEGGLEFF TGTGCCGGCAGCGTTATTGAAGGGGGCTTGGAGTTCTTC
TRBJ1-2 TRBV27 - few CASRGGGGNYGYTF TGTGCCAGCAGGGGGGGGGGAGGAAACTATGGCTACACCTTC
TRBJ2-7 TRBV7-2 TRBD2 many CASSLGRERHEQYF TGTGCCAGCAGCTTAGGGCGGGAGAGACACGAGCAGTACTTC
TRBJ1-5 TRBV2 - many CASSGVGVGNQPQHF TGTGCCAGCAGTGGGGTGGGGGTTGGCAATCAGCCCCAGCATTTT
TRBJ2-7 TRBV5-1 TRBD1 many CASSLDTGGYEQYF TGCGCCAGCAGCTTGGATACAGGGGGCTACGAGCAGTACTTC
TRBJ2-1 TRBV6-2/TRBV6-3 - - CASSYLGGEQFF TGTGCCAGCAGTTACTTGGGGGGTGAGCAGTTCTTC
TRBJ2-7 TRBV7-2 - - CASSLEDGGWAWEQYF TGTGCCAGCAGCTTAGAGGACGGAGGGTGGGCGTGGGAGCAGTACTTC
TRBJ1-6 TRBV2 - many CAGGGDGRTGSPLHF TGTGCCGGGGGTGGGGACGGACGAACTGGTTCACCCCTCCACTTT
TRBJ1-1 TRBV27 - many CASSLFSGNTEAFF TGTGCCAGCAGTTTATTCTCCGGCAACACTGAAGCTTTCTTT
TRBJ1-1 TRBV11-3 TRBD1 - CASSLETWTGPNTEAFF TGTGCCAGCAGCTTAGAAACTTGGACAGGACCGAACACTGAAGCTTTCTTT
TRBJ2-1 TRBV11-2 - many CASSLVAGFVNEQFF TGTGCCAGCAGCTTAGTTGCGGGATTTGTGAATGAGCAGTTCTTC
TRBJ2-3 TRBV7-8 TRBD2 few CASSNPSGRDTDTQYF TGTGCCAGCAGCAATCCTAGCGGGAGGGACACAGATACGCAGTATTTT
TRBJ1-2 TRBV10-2 - - CASSDLSGGYTF TGCGCCAGCAGTGACCTTAGCGGAGGCTACACCTTC
TRBJ2-7 TRBV9 - few CASSVGIGADEQYF TGTGCCAGCAGCGTAGGAATCGGGGCCGACGAGCAGTACTTC
TRBJ1-2 TRBV19 - - CASSWGAQGYTF TGTGCCAGCTCCTGGGGGGCGCAGGGCTACACCTTC
TRBJ1-1 TRBV9 - few CASSLDAMNTEAFF TGTGCCAGCAGCCTTGACGCAATGAACACTGAAGCTTTCTTT
TRBJ1-2 TRBV5-6 - - CASSPGGVLYGYTF TGTGCCAGCAGCCCTGGGGGAGTTCTTTATGGCTACACCTTC
TRBJ2-7 TRBV28 - many CASSLPRWTQTISYEQYF TGTGCCAGCAGTTTACCCCGGTGGACTCAAACGATTTCCTACGAGCAGTACTTC
TRBJ2-7 TRBV6-1 - many CASSSLSTGLYEQYF TGTGCCAGCAGTTCACTCTCCACAGGGCTCTACGAGCAGTACTTC